This T cell receptor (beta chain) was profiled in a study of technical replicates of blood from a handful of donors. The CDR3 consists of 13 residues. The ends lost 3 bases at V and 7 bases at J; junction bases unmatched: 1. Germline CDR1 reads LGHNA; CDR2 reads YSLEER. Repertoires were generated with immunoSEQ multiplex PCR, while TCRdb's copy carries only in-frame clones and drops some. The table records about 68,000 clones, under 98% of them present only once. Sequenced: T cells isolated from PBMCs. The source of this sequence is a human donor in good health. The genes are TRBV4-3 and TRBJ2-1, with 9 positions matching TRBD2. CDR3 sequence (DNA): TGCGCCAGCAGCCAGGGACTAGCTAATGAGCAGTTCTTC. Translating it yields CASSQGLANEQFF.